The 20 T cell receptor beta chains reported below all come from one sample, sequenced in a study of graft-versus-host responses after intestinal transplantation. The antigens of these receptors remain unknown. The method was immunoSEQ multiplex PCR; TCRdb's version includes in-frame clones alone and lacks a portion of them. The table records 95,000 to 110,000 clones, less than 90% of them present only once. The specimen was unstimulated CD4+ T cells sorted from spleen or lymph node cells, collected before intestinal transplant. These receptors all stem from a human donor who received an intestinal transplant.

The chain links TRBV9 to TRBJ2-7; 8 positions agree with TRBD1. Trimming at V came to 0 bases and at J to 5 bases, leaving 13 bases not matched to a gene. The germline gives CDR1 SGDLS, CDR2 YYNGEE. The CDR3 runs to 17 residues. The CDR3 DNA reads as TGTGCCAGCAGCGTAGGCCCCCATGGACAGGGAAGAAACGAGCAGTACTTC. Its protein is CASSVGPHGQGRNEQYF.

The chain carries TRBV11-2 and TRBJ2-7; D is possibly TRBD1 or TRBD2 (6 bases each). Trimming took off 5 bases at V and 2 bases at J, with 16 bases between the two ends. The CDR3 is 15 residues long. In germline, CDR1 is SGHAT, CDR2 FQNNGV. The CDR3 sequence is CASSQRGDITYEQYF. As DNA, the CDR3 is TGTGCCAGCAGCCAAAGGGGGGACATCACCTACGAGCAGTACTTC.

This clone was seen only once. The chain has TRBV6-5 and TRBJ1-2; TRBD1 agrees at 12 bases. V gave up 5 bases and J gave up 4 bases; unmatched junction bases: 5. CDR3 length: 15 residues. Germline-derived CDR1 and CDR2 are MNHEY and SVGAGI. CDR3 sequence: CASSPGQGASYGYTF. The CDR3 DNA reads TGTGCCAGCAGTCCGGGACAGGGGGCGAGCTATGGCTACACCTTC.

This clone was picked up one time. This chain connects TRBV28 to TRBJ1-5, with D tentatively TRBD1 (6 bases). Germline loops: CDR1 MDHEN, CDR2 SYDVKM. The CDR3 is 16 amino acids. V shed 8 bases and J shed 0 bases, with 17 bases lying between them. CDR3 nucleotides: TGTGCCAGCTCACGAGGGGGGCCTTATAGCAATCAGCCCCAGCATTTT. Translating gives CASSRGGPYSNQPQHF.

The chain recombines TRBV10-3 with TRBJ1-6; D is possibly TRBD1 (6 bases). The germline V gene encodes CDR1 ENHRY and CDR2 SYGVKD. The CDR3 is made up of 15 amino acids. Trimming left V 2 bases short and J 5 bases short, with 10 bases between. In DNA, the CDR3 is TGTGCCATCAGTGAGAGGGGGGTACATAATTCACCCCTCCACTTT. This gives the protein CAISERGVHNSPLHF.

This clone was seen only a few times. Here the CDR3 reads CASSLIPDRGGEQFF. CDR3 coding DNA: TGCGCCAGCAGCTTAATTCCCGACAGGGGCGGTGAGCAGTTCTTC. This chain links TRBV5-1 with TRBJ2-1; 8 positions match TRBD1. The CDR3 spans 15 residues. Germline V gene lookup returns CDR1 SGHRS and CDR2 YFSETQ. V trimming: 2 bases; J trimming: 9 bases; junction bases outside the gene matches: 10.

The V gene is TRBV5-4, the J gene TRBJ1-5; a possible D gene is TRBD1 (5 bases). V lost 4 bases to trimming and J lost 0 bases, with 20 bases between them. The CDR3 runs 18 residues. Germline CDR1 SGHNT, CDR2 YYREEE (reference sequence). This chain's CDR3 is CASSKRGAGGDSNQPQHF. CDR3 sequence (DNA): TGTGCCAGCAGCAAAAGAGGTGCGGGGGGGGATAGCAATCAGCCCCAGCATTTT.

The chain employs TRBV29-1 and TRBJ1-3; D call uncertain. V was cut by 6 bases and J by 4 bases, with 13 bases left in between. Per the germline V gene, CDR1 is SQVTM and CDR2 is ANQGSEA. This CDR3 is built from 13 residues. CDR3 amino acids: CSVSASVGNTIYF. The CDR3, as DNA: TGCAGCGTGTCGGCCTCCGTGGGAAACACCATATATTTT.

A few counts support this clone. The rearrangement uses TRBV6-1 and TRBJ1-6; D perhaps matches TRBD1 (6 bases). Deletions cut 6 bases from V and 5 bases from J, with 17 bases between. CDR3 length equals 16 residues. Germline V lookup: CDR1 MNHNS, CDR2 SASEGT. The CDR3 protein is CASSETGTQDNSPLHF. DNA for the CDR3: TGTGCCAGCAGCGAAACCGGGACACAGGATAATTCACCCCTCCACTTT.

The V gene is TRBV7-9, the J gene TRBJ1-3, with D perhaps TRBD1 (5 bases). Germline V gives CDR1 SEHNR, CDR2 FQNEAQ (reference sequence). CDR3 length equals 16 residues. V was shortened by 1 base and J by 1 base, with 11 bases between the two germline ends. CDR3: CASSLVRGGSGNTIYF. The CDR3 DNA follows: TGTGCCAGCAGCTTAGTCCGTGGGGGGTCTGGAAACACCATATATTTT.

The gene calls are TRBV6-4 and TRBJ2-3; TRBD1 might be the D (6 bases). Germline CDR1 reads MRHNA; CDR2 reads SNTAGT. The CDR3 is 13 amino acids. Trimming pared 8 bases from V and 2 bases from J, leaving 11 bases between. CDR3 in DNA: TGTGCCAGCCGACAGGAATACACAGATACGCAGTATTTT. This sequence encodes CASRQEYTDTQYF.

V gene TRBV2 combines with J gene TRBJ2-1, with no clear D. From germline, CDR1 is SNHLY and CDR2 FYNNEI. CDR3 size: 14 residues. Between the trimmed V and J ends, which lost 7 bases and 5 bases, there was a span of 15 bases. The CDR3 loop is CASIPTPTNNEQFF. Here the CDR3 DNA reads TGTGCCAGCATCCCCACTCCTACCAACAATGAGCAGTTCTTC.

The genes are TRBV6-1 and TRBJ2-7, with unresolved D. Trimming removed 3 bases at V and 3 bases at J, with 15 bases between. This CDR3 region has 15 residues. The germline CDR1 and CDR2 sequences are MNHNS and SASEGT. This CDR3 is CASSDFRASLYEQYF. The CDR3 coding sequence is TGTGCCAGCAGTGATTTCCGGGCCTCCCTCTACGAGCAGTACTTC.

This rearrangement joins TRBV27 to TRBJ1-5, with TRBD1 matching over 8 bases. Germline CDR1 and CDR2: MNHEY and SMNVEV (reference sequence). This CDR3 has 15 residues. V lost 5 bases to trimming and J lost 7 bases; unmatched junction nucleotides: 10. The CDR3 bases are TGTGCCAGCAGTCGCTCGACAGGGGAGGGACAGCCCCAGCATTTT. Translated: CASSRSTGEGQPQHF.

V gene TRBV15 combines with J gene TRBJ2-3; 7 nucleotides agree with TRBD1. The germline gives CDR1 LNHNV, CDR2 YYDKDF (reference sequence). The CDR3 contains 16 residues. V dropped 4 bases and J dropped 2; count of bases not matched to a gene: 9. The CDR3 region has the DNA TGTGCCACCAGCACCCGACAGGGTCCTGCCACAGATACGCAGTATTTT. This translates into CATSTRQGPATDTQYF.

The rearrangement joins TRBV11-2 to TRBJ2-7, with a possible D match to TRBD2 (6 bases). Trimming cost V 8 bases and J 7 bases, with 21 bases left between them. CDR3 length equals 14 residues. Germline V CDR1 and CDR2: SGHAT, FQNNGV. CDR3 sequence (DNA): TGTGCCAGCCGCCTCGTGGGGAGGTTGGAGGAGCAGTACTTC. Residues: CASRLVGRLEEQYF.

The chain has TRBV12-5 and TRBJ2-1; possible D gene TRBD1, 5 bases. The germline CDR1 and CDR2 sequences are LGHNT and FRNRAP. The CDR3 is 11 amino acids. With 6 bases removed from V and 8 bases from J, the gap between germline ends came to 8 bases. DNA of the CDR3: TGTGCTAGTGGCCCAGGGTATGAGCAGTTCTTC. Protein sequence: CASGPGYEQFF.

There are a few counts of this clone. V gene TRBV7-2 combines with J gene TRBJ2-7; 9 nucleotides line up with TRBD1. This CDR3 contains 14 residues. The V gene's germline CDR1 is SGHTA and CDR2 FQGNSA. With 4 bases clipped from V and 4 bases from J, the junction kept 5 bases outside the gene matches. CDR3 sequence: CASSSGTGTYEQYF. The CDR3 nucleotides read TGTGCCAGCAGCTCCGGGACAGGGACTTACGAGCAGTACTTC.

CDR3 DNA sequence: TGTGCCAGCAGCCTAACTAAGGGGGCCTACGAGCAGTACTTC. Its protein product is CASSLTKGAYEQYF. This sequence joins TRBV13 and TRBJ2-7; TRBD1 is a possible D gene (6 bases). Looked up from germline, CDR1 is PRHDT and CDR2 is FYEKMQ (reference sequence). V dropped 5 bases and J dropped 2 bases, with 13 bases sitting between them. The CDR3 contains 14 residues.

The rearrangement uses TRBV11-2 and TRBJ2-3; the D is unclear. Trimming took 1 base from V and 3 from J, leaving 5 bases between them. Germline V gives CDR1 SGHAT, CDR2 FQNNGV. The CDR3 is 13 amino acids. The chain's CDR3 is CASSLGRTDTQYF. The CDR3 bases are TGTGCCAGCAGCTTAGGTAGAACAGATACGCAGTATTTT.